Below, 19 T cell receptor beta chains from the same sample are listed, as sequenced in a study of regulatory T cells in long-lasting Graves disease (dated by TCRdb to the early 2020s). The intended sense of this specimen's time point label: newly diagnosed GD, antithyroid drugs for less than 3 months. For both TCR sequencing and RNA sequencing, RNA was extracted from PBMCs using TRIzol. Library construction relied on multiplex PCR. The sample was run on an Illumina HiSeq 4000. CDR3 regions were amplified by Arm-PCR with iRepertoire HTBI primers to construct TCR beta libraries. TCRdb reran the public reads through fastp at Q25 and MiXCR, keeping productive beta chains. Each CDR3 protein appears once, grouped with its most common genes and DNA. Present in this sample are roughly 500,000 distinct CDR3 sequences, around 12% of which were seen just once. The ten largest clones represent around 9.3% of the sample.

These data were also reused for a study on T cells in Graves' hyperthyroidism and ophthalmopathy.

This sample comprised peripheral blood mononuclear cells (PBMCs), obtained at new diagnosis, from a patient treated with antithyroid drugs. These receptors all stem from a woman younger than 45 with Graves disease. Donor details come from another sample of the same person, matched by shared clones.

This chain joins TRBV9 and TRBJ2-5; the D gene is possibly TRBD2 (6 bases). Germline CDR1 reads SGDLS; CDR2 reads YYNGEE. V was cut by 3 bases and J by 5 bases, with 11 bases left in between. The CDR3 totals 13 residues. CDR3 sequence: CASSEGGQETQYF. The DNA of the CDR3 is TGTGCCAGCAGCGAAGGAGGGCAGGAGACCCAGTACTTC. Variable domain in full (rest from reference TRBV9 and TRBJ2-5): DSGVTQTPKHLITATGQRVTLRCSPRSGDLSVYWYQQSLDQGLQFLIQYYNGEERAKGNILERFSAQQFPDLHSELNLSSLELGDSALYFCASSEGGQETQYFGPGTRLLVL.

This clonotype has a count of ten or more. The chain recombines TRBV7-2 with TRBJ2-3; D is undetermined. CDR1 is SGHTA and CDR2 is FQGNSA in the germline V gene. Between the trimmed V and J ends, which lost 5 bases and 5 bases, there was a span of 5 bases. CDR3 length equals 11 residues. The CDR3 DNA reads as TGTGCCAGCAGCCAAAAAGATACGCAGTATTTT. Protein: CASSQKDTQYF.

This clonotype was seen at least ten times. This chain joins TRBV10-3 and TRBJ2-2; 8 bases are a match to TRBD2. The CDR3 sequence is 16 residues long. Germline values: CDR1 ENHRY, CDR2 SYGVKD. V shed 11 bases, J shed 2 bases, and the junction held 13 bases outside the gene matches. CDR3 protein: CAVGLRAGVNTGELFF. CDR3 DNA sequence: TGTGCCGTAGGATTAAGAGCGGGAGTAAACACCGGGGAGCTGTTTTTT.

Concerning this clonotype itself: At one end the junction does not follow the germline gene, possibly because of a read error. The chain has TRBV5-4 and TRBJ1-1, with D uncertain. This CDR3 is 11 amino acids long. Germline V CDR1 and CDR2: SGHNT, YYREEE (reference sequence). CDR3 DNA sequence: TGTGCGAGCATAGAGGGTAGGAGGGCTTTCTTT. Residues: CASIEGRRAFF.

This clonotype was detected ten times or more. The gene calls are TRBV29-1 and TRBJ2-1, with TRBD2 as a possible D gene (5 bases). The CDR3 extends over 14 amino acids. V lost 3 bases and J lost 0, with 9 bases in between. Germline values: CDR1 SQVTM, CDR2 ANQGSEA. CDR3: CSVDGGYSYNEQFF. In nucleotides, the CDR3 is TGCAGCGTTGACGGCGGGTACTCCTACAATGAGCAGTTCTTC.

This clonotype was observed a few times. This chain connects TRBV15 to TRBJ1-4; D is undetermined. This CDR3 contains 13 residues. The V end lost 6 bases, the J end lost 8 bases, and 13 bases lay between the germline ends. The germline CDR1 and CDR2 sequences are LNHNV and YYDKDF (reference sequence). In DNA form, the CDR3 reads TGTGCCACCAGAATGCTGGCTGACGAAAAACTGTTTTTT. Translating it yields CATRMLADEKLFF. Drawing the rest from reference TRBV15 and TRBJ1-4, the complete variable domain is DAMVIQNPRYQVTQFGKPVTLSCSQTLNHNVMYWYQQKSSQAPKLLFHYYDKDFNNEADTPDNFQSRRPNTSFCFLDIRSPGLGDTAMYLCATRMLADEKLFFGSGTQLSVL.

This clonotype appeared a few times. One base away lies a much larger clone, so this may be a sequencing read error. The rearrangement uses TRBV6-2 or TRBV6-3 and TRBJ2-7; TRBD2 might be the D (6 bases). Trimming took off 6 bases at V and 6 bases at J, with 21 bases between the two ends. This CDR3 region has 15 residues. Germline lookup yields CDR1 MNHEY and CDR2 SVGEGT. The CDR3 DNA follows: TGTGCCAGCAGCCATCTCCGGGACTCTGTCTGCGAGCAGTACTTC. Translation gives CASSHLRDSVCEQYF.

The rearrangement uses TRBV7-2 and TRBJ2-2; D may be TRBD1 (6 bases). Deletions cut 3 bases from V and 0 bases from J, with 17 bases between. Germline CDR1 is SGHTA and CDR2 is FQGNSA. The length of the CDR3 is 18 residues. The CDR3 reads CASSFSLLGAANTGELFF. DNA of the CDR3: TGTGCCAGCAGCTTCTCCCTGTTGGGGGCAGCGAACACCGGGGAGCTGTTTTTT. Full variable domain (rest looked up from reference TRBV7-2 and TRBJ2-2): GAGVSQSPSNKVTEKGKDVELRCDPISGHTALYWYRQSLGQGLEFLIYFQGNSAPDKSGLPSDRFSAERTGGSVSTLTIQRTQQEDSAVYLCASSFSLLGAANTGELFFGEGSRLTVL.

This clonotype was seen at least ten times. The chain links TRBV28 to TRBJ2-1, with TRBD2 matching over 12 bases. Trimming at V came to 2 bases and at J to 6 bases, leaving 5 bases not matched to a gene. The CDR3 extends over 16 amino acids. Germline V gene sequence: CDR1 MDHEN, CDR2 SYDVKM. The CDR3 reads CASSLLAGGWGNEQFF. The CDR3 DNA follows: TGTGCCAGCAGTTTACTAGCGGGAGGGTGGGGCAATGAGCAGTTCTTC. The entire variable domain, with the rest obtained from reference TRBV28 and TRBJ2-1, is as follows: DVKVTQSSRYLVKRTGEKVFLECVQDMDHENMFWYRQDPGLGLRLIYFSYDVKMKEKGDIPEGYSVSREKKERFSLILESASTNQTSMYLCASSLLAGGWGNEQFFGPGTRLTVL.

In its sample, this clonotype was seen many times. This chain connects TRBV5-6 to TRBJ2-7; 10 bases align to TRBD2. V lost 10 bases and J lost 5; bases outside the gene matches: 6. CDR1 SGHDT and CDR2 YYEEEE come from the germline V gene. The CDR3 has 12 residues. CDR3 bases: TGTGCCCTGCTAGCGGGAGCTCACGAGCAGTACTTC. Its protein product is CALLAGAHEQYF.

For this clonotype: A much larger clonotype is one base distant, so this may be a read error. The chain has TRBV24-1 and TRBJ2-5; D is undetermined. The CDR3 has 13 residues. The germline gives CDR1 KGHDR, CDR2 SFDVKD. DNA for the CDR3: TGTGCCACCGGTGATCTTGATCAAGAGACCCAGTACTTC. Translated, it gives CATGDLDQETQYF.

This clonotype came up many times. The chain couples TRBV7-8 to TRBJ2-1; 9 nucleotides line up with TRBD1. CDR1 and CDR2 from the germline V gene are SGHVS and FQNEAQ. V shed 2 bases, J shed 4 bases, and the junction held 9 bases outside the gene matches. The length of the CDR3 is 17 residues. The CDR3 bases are TGTGCCAGCAGCTTAACACGAGGGACAGGGCCGTACAATGAGCAGTTCTTC. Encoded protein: CASSLTRGTGPYNEQFF.

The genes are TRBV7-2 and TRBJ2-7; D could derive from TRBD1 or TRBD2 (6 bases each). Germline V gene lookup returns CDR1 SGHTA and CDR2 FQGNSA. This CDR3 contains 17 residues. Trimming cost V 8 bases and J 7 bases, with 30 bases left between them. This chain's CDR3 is CASRPDRGGSSYNEQYF. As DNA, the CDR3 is TGTGCCAGCCGACCCGATAGAGGGGGGAGCTCCTACAATGAGCAGTACTTC.

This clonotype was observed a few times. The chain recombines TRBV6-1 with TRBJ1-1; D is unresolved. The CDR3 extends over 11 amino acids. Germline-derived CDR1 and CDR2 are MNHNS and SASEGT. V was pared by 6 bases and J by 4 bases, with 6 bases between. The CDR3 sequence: CASRGPTEAFF. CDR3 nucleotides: TGTGCCAGCAGGGGTCCCACTGAAGCTTTCTTT.

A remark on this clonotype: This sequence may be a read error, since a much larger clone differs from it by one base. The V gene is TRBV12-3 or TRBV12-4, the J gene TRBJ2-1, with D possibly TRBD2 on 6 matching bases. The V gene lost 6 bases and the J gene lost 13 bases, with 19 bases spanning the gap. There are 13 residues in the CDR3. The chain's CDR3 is CASRVLASGTQFF. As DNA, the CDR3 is TGTGCCAGCAGGGTTCTAGCGTCCGGGACCCAGTTCTTC.

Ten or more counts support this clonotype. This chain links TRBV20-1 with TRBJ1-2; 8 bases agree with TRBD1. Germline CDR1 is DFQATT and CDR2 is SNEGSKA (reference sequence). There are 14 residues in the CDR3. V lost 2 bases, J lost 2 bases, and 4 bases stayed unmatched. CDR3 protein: CSARLQGGNYGYTF. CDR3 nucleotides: TGCAGTGCTAGACTACAGGGGGGCAACTATGGCTACACCTTC.

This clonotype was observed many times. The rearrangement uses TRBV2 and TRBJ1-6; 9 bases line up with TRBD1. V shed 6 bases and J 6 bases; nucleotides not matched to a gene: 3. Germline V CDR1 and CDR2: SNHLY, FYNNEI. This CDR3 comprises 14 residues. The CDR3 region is CASRWTGANSPLHF. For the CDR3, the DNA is TGTGCCAGCAGATGGACAGGGGCTAATTCACCCCTCCACTTT.

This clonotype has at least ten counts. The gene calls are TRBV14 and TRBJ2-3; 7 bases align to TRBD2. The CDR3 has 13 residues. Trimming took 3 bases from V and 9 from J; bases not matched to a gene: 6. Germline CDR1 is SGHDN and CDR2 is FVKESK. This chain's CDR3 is CASSQSGGSTQYF. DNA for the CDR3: TGTGCCAGCAGCCAGAGTGGCGGGAGCACGCAGTATTTT.

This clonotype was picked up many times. The DNA for the CDR3 is TGTGCCAGCAGCCCCGGGGACAGGATCTACGAGCAGTACTTC. This sequence encodes CASSPGDRIYEQYF. The V call is TRBV9, the J call TRBJ2-7; 8 bases agree with TRBD1. The V segment lost 4 bases and the J segment 3 bases; nucleotides outside the gene matches: 6. The CDR3 extends over 14 amino acids. The germline V gene has CDR1 SGDLS and CDR2 YYNGEE.